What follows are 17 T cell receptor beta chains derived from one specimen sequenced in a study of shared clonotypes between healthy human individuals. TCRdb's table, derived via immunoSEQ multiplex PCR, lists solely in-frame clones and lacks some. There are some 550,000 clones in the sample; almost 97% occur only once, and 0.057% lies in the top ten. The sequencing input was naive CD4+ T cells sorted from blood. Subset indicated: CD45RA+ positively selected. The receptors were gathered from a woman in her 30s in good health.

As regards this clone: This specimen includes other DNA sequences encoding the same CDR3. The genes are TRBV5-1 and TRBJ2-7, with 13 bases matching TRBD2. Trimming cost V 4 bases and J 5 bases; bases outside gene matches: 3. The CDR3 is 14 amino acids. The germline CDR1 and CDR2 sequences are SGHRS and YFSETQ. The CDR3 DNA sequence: TGCGCCAGCAGCCCCGGGACTAGCGGGAACGAGCAGTACTTC. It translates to CASSPGTSGNEQYF.

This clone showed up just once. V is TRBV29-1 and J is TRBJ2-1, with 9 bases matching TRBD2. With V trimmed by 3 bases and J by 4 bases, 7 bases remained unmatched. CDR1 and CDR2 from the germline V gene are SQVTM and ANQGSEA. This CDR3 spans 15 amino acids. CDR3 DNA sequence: TGCAGCGTTGATTCTGCTAGCGGGATTTACAATGAGCAGTTCTTC. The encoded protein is CSVDSASGIYNEQFF.

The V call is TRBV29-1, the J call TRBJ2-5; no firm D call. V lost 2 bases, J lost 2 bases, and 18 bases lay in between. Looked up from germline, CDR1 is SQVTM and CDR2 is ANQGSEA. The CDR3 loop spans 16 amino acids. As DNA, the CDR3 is TGCAGCGTTGAATTGAGGATAGGAACAAGACAAGAGACCCAGTACTTC. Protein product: CSVELRIGTRQETQYF.

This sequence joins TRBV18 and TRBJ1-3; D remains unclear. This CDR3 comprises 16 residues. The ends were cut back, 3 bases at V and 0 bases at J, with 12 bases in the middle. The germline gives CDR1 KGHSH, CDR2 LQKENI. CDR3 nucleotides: TGTGCCAGCTCACCGAGGACGGAGAGCTCTGGAAACACCATATATTTT. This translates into CASSPRTESSGNTIYF.

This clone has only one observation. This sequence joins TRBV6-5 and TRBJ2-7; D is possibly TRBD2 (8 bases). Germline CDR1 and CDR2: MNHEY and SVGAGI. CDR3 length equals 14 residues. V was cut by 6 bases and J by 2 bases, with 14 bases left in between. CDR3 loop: CASRRGDRTYEQYF. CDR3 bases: TGTGCCAGCAGGCGGGGGGACAGAACCTACGAGCAGTACTTC.

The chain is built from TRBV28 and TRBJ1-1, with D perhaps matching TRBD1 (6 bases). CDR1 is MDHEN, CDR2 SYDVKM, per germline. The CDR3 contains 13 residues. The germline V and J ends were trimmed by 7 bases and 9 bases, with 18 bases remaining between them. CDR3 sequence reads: CASTARGGRKAFF. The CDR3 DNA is TGTGCCAGCACCGCTCGGGGGGGCAGGAAAGCTTTCTTT.

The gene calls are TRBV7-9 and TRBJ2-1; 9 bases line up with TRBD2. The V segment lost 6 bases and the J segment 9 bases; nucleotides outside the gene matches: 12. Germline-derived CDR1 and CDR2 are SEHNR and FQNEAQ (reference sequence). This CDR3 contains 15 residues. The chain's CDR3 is CASRPALAGLGEQFF. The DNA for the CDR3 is TGTGCCAGCAGGCCCGCCCTAGCGGGGCTGGGTGAGCAGTTCTTC.

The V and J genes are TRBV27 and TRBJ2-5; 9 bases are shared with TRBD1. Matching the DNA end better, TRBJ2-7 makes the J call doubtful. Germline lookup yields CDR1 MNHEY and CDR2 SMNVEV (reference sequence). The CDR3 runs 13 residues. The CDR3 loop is CASRGQGSYEQYF. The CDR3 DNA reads TGTGCCAGCAGGGGACAGGGCTCCTACGAGCAGTACTTC.

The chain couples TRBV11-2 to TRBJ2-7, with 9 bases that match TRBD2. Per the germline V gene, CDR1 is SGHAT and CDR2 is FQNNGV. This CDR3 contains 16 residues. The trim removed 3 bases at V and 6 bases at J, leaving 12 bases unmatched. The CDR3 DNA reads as TGTGCCAGCAGCTTCGAAGGAAGAGCGGGAGGATTCGAGCAGTACTTC. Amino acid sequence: CASSFEGRAGGFEQYF.

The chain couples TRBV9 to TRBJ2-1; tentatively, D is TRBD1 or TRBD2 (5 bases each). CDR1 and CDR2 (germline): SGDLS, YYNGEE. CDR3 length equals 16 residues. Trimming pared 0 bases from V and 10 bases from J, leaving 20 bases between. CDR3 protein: CASSVGGTAPTWEQFF. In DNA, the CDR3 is TGTGCCAGCAGCGTAGGTGGGACGGCACCCACCTGGGAGCAGTTCTTC.

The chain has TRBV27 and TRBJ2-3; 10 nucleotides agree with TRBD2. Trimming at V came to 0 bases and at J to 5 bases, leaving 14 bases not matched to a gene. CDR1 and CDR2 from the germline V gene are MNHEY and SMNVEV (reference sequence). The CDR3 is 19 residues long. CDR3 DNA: TGTGCCAGCAGTTTATCAACCTTGGCTAGCGGGAGTGTCAGAGATACGCAGTATTTT. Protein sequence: CASSLSTLASGSVRDTQYF.

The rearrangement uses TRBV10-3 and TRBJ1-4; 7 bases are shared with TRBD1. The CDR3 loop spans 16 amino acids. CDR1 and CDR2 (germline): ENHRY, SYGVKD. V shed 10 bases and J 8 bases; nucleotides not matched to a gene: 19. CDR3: CASHGTTGEGGEKLFF. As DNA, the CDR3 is TGTGCCAGCCACGGGACCACAGGGGAGGGTGGCGAAAAACTGTTTTTT.

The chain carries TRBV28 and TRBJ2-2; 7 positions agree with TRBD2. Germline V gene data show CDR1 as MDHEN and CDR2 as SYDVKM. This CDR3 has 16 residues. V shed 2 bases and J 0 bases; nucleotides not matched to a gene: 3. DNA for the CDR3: TGTGCCAGCAGTTTAGGGGGAGGGTCGAACACCGGGGAGCTGTTTTTT. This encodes CASSLGGGSNTGELFF.

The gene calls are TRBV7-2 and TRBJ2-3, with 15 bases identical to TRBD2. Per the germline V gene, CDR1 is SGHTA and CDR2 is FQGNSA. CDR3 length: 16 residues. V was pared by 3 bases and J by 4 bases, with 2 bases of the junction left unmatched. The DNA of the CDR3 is TGTGCCAGCAGCTTGGGGACTAGCGGGAGGTCAGATACGCAGTATTTT. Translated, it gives CASSLGTSGRSDTQYF.

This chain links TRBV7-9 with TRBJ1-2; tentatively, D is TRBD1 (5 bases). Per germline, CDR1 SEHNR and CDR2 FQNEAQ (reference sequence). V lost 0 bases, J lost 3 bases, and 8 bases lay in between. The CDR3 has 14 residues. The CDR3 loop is CASSLAGGYYGYTF. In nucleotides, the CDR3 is TGTGCCAGCAGCTTAGCCGGGGGGTACTATGGCTACACCTTC.

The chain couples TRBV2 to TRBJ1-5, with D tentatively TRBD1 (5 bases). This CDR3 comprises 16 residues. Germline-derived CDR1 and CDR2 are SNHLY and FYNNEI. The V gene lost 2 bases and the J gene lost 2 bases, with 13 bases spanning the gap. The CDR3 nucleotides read TGTGCCAGCAGTGAAAATTCAGGGTTGCGCAATCAGCCCCAGCATTTT. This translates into CASSENSGLRNQPQHF. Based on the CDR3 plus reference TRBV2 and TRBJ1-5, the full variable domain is EPEVTQTPSHQVTQMGQEVILRCVPISNHLYFYWYRQILGQKVEFLVSFYNNEISEKSEIFDDQFSVERPDGSNFTLKIRSTKLEDSAMYFCASSENSGLRNQPQHFGDGTRLSIL.

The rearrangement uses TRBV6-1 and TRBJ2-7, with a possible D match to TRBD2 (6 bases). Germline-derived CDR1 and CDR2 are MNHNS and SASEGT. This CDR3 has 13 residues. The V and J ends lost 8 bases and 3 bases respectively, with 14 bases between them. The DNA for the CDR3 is TGTGCCAGCCGGGCTAGCGTTCACTACGAGCAGTACTTC. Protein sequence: CASRASVHYEQYF.